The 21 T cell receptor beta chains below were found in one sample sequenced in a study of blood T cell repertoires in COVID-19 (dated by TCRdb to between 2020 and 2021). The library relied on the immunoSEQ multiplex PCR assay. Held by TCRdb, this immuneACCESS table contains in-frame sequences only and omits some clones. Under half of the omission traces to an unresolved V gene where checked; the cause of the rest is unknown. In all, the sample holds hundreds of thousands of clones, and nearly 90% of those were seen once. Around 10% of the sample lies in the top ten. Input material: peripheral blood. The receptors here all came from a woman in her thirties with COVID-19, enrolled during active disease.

The CDR3 coding sequence is TGTGCCAGTGGGGGACTAGCGAGACGCACAGATACGCAGTATTTT. Amino acid sequence: CASGGLARRTDTQYF. The chain has TRBV7-9 and TRBJ2-3; 10 bases are a match to TRBD2. Germline-derived CDR1 and CDR2 are SEHNR and FQNEAQ (reference sequence). V lost 9 bases and J lost 1; bases outside the gene matches: 7. The CDR3 spans 15 residues.

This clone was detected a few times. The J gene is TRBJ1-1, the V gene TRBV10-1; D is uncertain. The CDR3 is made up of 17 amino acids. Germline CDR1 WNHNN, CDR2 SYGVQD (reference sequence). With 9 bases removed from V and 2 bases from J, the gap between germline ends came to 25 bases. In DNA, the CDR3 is TGCGCCAGGTGTCGGGTACCGGTGGTTCCGGCTAACACTGAAGCTTTCTTT. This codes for CARCRVPVVPANTEAFF.

The CDR3 DNA is TGTGCCAGTAGTATCCCCGGGACAGGGCAAGAGACCCAGTACTTC. Its protein is CASSIPGTGQETQYF. V is TRBV19 and J is TRBJ2-5; 9 bases match TRBD1. CDR1 LNHDA and CDR2 SQIVND come from the germline V gene (reference sequence). After removal of 3 bases from V and 2 bases from J, the junction contained 4 bases not matched to a gene. The CDR3 loop spans 15 amino acids.

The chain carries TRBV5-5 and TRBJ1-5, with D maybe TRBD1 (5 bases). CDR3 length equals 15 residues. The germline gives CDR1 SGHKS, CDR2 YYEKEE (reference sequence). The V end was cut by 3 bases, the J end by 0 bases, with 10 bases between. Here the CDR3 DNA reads TGTGCCAGCAGCTATCGACAGAATAGCAATCAGCCCCAGCATTTT. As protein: CASSYRQNSNQPQHF.

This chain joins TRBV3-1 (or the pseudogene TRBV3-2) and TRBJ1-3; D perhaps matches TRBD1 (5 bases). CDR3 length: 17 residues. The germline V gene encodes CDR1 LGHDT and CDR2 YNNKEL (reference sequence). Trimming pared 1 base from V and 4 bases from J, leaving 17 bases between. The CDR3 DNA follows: TGTGCCAGCAGCCAAGTCCAGGGATGGGCTTCAGGAAACACCATATATTTT. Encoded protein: CASSQVQGWASGNTIYF.

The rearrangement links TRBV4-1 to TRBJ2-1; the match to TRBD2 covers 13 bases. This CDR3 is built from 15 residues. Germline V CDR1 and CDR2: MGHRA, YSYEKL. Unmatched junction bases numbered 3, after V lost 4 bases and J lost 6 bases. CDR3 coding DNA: TGCGCCAGCAGCCGACTAGCGGGGGGAATCAATGAGCAGTTCTTC. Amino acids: CASSRLAGGINEQFF.

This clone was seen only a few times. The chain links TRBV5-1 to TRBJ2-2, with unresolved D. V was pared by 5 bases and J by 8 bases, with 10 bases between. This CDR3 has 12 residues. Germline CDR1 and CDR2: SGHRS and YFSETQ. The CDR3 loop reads CASRRSSGELFF. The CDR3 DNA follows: TGCGCCAGCAGAAGAAGCTCGGGGGAGCTGTTTTTT.

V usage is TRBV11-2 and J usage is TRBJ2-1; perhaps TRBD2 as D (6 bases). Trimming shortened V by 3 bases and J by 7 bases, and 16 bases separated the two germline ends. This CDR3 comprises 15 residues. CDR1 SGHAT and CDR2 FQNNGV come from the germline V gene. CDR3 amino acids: CASSFTGGPQNEQFF. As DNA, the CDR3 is TGTGCCAGCAGCTTCACAGGAGGGCCCCAAAATGAGCAGTTCTTC.

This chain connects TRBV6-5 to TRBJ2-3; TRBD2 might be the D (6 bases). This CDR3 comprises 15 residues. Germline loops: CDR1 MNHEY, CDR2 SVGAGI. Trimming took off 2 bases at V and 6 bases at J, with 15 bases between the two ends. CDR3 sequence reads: CASSYTTFGGDTQYF. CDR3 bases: TGTGCCAGCAGTTACACCACCTTTGGGGGGGATACGCAGTATTTT.

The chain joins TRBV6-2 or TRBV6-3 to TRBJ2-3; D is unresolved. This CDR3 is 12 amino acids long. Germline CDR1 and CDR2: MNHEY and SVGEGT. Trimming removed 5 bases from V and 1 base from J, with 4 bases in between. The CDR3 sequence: CASSHRTDTQYF. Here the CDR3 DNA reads TGTGCCAGCAGTCATCGCACAGATACGCAGTATTTT.

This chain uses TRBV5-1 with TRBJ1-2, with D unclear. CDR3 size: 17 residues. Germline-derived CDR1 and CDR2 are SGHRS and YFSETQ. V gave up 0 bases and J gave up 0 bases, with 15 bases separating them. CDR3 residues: CASSLASPVIANYGYTF. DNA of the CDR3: TGCGCCAGCAGCTTGGCGTCACCCGTTATAGCTAACTATGGCTACACCTTC.

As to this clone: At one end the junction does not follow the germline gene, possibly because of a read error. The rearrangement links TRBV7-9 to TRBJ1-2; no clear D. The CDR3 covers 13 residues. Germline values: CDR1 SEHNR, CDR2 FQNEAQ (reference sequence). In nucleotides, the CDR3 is TGTGCCAGCAGCTCCTCCTCTAAATATGGCTACACCTTC. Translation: CASSSSSKYGYTF.

CDR3 nucleotides: TGTGCCAGCAGTTCTCTACTAGCGGGGAGACAAGAGACCCAGTACTTC. It is translated as CASSSLLAGRQETQYF. This chain uses TRBV27 with TRBJ2-5, with TRBD2 matching 10 bases. The CDR3 is 16 amino acids. CDR1 is MNHEY and CDR2 is SMNVEV in the germline V gene (reference sequence). Unmatched junction bases numbered 7, after V lost 4 bases and J lost 2 bases.

The CDR3 here is CASSEPLAGEPIQETQYF. For the CDR3, the DNA is TGTGCCAGCAGTGAACCCCTAGCGGGGGAGCCGATCCAAGAGACCCAGTACTTC. The chain joins TRBV2 to TRBJ2-5; 10 positions agree with TRBD2. V lost 2 bases and J lost 1; bases outside the gene matches: 10. Germline CDR1 and CDR2: SNHLY and FYNNEI. The CDR3 has 18 amino acids.

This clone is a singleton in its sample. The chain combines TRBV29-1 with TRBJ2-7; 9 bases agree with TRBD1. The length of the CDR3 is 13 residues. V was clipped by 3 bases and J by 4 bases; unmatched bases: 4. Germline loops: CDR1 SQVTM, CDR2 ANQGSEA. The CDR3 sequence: CSVEKDRGYEQYF. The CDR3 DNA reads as TGCAGCGTTGAGAAGGACAGGGGTTACGAGCAGTACTTC.

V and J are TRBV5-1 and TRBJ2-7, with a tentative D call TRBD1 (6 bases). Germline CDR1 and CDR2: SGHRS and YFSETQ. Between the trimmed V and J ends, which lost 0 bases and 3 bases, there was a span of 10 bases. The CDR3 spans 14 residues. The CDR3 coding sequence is TGCGCCAGCAGCTTGGGACAGGTAAACTACGAGCAGTACTTC. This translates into CASSLGQVNYEQYF.

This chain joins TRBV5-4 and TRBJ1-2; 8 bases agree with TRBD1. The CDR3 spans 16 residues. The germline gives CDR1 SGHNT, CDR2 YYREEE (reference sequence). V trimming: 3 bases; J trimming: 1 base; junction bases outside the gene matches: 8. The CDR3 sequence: CASSSGDRRVNYGYTF. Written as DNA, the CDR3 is TGTGCCAGCAGCTCTGGGGACAGGAGGGTTAACTATGGCTACACCTTC.

The CDR3 loop reads CASSYSGGQGGEQYF. Here the CDR3 DNA reads TGTGCCAGCAGTTACTCAGGGGGACAGGGAGGCGAGCAGTACTTC. The chain has TRBV6-6 and TRBJ2-7; 9 bases are shared with TRBD1. Per germline, CDR1 MNHNY and CDR2 SVGAGI (reference sequence). The junction had 6 bases not matched to a gene; V was cut back by 0 bases and J by 6 bases. This CDR3 is 15 amino acids long.

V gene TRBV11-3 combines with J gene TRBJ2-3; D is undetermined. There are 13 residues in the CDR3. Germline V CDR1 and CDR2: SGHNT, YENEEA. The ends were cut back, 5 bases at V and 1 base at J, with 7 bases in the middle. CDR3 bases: TGTGCCAGCAGCCTATCCGGCACAGATACGCAGTATTTT. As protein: CASSLSGTDTQYF.

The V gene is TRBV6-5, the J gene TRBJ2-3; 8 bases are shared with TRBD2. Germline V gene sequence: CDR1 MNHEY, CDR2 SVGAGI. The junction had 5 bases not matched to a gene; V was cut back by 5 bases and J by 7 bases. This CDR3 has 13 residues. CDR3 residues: CASSRIAGYTQYF. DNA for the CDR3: TGTGCCAGCAGTCGGATAGCGGGGTATACGCAGTATTTT.

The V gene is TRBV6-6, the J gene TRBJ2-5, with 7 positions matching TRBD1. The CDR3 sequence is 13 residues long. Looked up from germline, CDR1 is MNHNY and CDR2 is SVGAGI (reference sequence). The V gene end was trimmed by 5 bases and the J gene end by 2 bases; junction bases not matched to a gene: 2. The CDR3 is CASSPGQQETQYF. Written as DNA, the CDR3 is TGTGCCAGCAGTCCGGGACAGCAAGAGACCCAGTACTTC.